This T cell receptor beta chain was documented in a study of T cell responses to AZD1222 COVID-19 vaccine. The study, taken as a whole, reports: Compared with day 0, the breadth and depth of the Spike-specific TCR repertoire rose significantly after two doses of AZD1222. Spike as a whole was targeted by vaccine-associated CD4 TCRs, dominant at 160-218 and 743-854. Repertoires were collected only later (after the peak T cell response had occurred). Reportedly, close to half of spike-specific TCRs are directed against unmutated variant regions.

Clones were read by immunoSEQ multiplex PCR, and TCRdb kept only the in-frame ones, dropping some. Among 200,000 to 250,000 clones, roughly 94% were seen once, and the ten largest hold around 1.7%. CDR1 MGHRA and CDR2 YSYEKL come from the germline V gene. The ends were cut back, 2 bases at V and 7 bases at J, with 5 bases in the middle. The CDR3 runs to 12 residues. Points on this clone: What it binds is unknown.

The specimen comprised peripheral blood, sampled 28 days after the second dose of the MenACWY control vaccine. This TCR derives from an adult who received the MenACWY meningococcal vaccine as a control. The rearrangement uses TRBV4-1 and TRBJ2-2; D ambiguous. This chain's CDR3 is CASSQISGELFF. CDR3 nucleotide sequence: TGCGCCAGCAGCCAAATCAGCGGGGAGCTGTTTTTT.